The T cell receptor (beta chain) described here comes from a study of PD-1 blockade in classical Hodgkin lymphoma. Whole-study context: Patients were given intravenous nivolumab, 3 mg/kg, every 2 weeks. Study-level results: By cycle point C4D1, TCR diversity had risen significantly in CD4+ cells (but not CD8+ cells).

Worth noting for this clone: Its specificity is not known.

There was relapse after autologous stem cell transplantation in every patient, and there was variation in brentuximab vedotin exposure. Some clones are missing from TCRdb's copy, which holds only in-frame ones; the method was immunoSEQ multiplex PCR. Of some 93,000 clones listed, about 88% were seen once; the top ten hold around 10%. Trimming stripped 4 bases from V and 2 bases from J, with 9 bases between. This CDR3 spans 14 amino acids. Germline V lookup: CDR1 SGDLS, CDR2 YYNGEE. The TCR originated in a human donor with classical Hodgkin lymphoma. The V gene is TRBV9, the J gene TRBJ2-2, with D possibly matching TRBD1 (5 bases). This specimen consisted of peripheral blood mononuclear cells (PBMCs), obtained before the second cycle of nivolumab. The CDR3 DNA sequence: TGTGCCAGCAGCCCGACAGTTAACACCGGGGAGCTGTTTTTT. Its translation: CASSPTVNTGELFF. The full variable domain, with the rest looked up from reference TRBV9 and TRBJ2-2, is DSGVTQTPKHLITATGQRVTLRCSPRSGDLSVYWYQQSLDQGLQFLIQYYNGEERAKGNILERFSAQQFPDLHSELNLSSLELGDSALYFCASSPTVNTGELFFGEGSRLTVL.